The text below deals with one T cell receptor beta chain. This sample also contains other DNA sequences that code for the same CDR3. TCRdb reassembled clones from the PCR reads with MiXCR. The profile covers tens of thousands of clones, with 15% to 20% appearing a single time and roughly 20% taken by the ten largest. The sample originates from a study of metastatic and nonmetastatic thyroid tumors. V was cut by 5 bases and J by 6 bases, with 14 bases left in between. Germline V gene sequence: CDR1 SNHLY, CDR2 FYNNEI. The CDR3 consists of 13 residues. Treatment of any kind had been given to no patient before thyroid surgery.

This TCR came from a female donor with papillary thyroid cancer or a benign thyroid nodule (not recorded which). Some clones in this sample may be carry-over from other donors' samples. The rearrangement uses TRBV2 and TRBJ2-7; D may match TRBD1 or TRBD2 (5 bases each). Sequenced sample: blood. CDR3 loop: CASSPGPPTEQYF. The CDR3 nucleotides are TGTGCCAGCAGTCCGGGACCCCCGACCGAGCAGTACTTC.